The 10 T cell receptor beta chains listed next were all sequenced from one sample in a study of CD8+CD57+ T cells in acquired aplastic anemia. Patients who underwent sequencing had shown CD8+CD57+ cell expansion by flow cytometry. The use of genomic DNA as template underpinned the TCR beta VDJ and CDR3 profiling. A single record per CDR3 protein comes from TCRdb applying MiXCR to the reads. The sample has under 350,000 distinct CDR3 sequences, approximately 58% seen once; the top ten hold 1.3%. The sample consisted of sorted CD4+, CD8+, or CD8+CD57+ T cells (not recorded which) from PBMCs. These receptors all stem from a human donor with aplastic anemia.

Worth noting for this clonotype: The junction departs from germline at one end; a sequencing error may be responsible. The chain is built from TRBV7-9 and TRBJ1-5, with 12 bases fitting TRBD1. The V gene's germline CDR1 is SEHNR and CDR2 FQNEAQ (reference sequence). CDR3 length: 15 residues. The CDR3, as DNA: TGCGCCAGCAGCTGGGGGGACAGGGGGCCAGAGACCCAGCATTTT. Amino acid sequence: CASSWGDRGPETQHF.

This clonotype was observed at least ten times. This chain joins TRBV5-1 and TRBJ1-1, with 11 bases identical to TRBD1. Germline trimming cut 0 bases from V and 6 bases from J; bases unmatched to any gene: 7. The CDR3 runs to 16 residues. Germline lookup yields CDR1 SGHRS and CDR2 YFSETQ. The CDR3 DNA reads as TGCGCCAGCAGCTTGGGAAGGACAGGGGGCCTCGCTGAAGCTTTCTTT. Translated: CASSLGRTGGLAEAFF.

Concerning this clonotype itself: At one of its ends the junction is not consistent with the germline gene, which may arise from a read error. This sequence joins TRBV10-2 and TRBJ1-1; 7 positions match TRBD1. The germline gives CDR1 WSHSY, CDR2 SAAADI. This CDR3 region has 14 residues. The CDR3 spells CASSETGRDTEAFF. CDR3 nucleotides: TGTGCCAGCAGTGAGACAGGGCGGGACACTGAAGCTTTCTTT.

As regards this clonotype: A much larger clone is a single base away; this may be a read error. This chain uses TRBV7-2 with TRBJ2-5, with 10 bases aligning to TRBD2. From germline, CDR1 is SGHTA and CDR2 FQGNSA. Unmatched junction bases numbered 12, after V lost 5 bases and J lost 9 bases. The CDR3 spans 15 residues. The CDR3 here is CASSQAGGVSEAQYF. The CDR3 DNA follows: TGTGCCAGCAGCCAAGCGGGAGGGGTTAGTGAGGCCCAGTACTTC.

V gene TRBV2 combines with J gene TRBJ1-1; unclear D gene. With 2 bases removed from V and 1 base from J, the gap between germline ends came to 8 bases. Per the germline V gene, CDR1 is SNHLY and CDR2 is FYNNEI. This CDR3 contains 14 residues. The CDR3 protein is CASSEYGRNTEAFF. For the CDR3, the DNA is TGTGCCAGCAGTGAATATGGCAGGAACACTGAAGCTTTCTTT.

In DNA form, the CDR3 reads TGTGCCAGCAGCGTAGGAGCTAGCAATCAGCCCCAGCATTTT. It specifies CASSVGASNQPQHF. The chain is built from TRBV9 and TRBJ1-5; D gene ambiguous. The CDR3 is made up of 14 amino acids. Germline V lookup: CDR1 SGDLS, CDR2 YYNGEE. Trimming took off 0 bases at V and 0 bases at J, with 4 bases between the two ends.

CDR3 DNA sequence: TGTGCCAGCAGCTTAGCCGGGGCTGTGAGCACAGATACGCAGTATTTT. This encodes CASSLAGAVSTDTQYF. J is TRBJ2-3 and V is TRBV7-9; possibly TRBD1 or TRBD2 for D (5 bases each). Germline CDR1 SEHNR, CDR2 FQNEAQ (reference sequence). The CDR3 has 16 residues. Trimming took 0 bases from V and 0 from J, leaving 10 bases between them.

This sequence joins TRBV10-3 and TRBJ2-1; 9 bases map to TRBD2. The CDR3 covers 16 residues. Germline V gene lookup returns CDR1 ENHRY and CDR2 SYGVKD. J gave up 3 bases and V 2 bases, and 5 bases lay outside the gene matches. The CDR3 loop reads CAISERTSESYNEQFF. DNA for the CDR3: TGTGCCATCAGTGAGCGGACTAGCGAGAGCTACAATGAGCAGTTCTTC.

This sequence joins TRBV15 and TRBJ1-5, with D unclear. Germline CDR1 is LNHNV and CDR2 is YYDKDF (reference sequence). V was trimmed by 0 bases and J by 4 bases, leaving 7 bases between them. This CDR3 is 14 amino acids long. The CDR3 bases are TGTGCCACCAGCAGAGATCCCACTAATCAGCCCCAGCATTTT. Translated: CATSRDPTNQPQHF.

A word on this clonotype: The junction and the germline gene differ at one end; a read error may be behind it. The V call is TRBV15, the J call TRBJ2-7, with 9 bases that match TRBD1. CDR3 length: 14 residues. Germline V gene lookup returns CDR1 LNHNV and CDR2 YYDKDF (reference sequence). The CDR3 sequence is CATSGDRGTYEQYF. The CDR3 DNA follows: TGTGCCACCAGCGGAGACAGGGGGACCTACGAGCAGTACTTC.